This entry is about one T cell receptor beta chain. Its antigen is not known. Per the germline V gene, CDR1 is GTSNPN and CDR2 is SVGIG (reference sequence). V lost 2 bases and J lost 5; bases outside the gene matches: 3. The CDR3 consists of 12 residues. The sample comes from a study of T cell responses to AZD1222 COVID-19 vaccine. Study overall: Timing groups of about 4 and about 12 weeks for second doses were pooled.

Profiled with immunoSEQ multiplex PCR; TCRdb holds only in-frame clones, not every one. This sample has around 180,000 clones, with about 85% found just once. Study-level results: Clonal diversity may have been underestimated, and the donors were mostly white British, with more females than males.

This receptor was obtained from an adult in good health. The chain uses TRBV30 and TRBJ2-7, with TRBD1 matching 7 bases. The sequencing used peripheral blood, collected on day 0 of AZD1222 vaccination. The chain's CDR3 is CAWSPQGNEQYF. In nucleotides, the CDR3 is TGTGCCTGGAGTCCACAGGGGAACGAGCAGTACTTC.